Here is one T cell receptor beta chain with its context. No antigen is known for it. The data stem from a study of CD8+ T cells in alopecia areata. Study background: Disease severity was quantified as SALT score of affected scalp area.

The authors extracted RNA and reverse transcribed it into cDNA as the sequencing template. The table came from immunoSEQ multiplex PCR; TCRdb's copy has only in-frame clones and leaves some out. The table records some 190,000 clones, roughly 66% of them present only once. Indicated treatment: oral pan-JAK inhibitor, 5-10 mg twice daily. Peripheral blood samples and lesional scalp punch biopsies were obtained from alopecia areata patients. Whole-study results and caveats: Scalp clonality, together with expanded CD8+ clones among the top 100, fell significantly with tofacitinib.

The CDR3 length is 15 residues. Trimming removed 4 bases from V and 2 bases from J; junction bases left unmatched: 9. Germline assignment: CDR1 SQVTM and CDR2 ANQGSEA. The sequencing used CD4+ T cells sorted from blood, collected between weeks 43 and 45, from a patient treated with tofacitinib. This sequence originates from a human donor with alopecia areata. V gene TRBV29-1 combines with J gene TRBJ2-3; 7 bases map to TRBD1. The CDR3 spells CSVGRYGQDTDTQYF. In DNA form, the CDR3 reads TGCAGCGTTGGCCGATACGGACAGGACACAGATACGCAGTATTTT.